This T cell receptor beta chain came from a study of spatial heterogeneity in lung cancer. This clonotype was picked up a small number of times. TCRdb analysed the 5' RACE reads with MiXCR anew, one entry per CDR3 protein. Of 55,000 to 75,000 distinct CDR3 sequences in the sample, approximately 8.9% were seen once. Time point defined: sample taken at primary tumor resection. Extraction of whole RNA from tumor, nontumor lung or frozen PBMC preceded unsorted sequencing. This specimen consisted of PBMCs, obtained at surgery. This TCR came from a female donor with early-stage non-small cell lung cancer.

CDR3 DNA: TGTGCCTGGACCGGGGCCGCTAACTATGGCTACACCTTC. Protein product: CAWTGAANYGYTF. This chain connects TRBV7-9 to TRBJ1-2, with D possibly TRBD1 on 5 matching bases. This CDR3 region has 13 residues. Germline V gene lookup returns CDR1 SEHNR and CDR2 FQNEAQ (reference sequence). The V end was cut by 11 bases, the J end by 0 bases, with 13 bases between.